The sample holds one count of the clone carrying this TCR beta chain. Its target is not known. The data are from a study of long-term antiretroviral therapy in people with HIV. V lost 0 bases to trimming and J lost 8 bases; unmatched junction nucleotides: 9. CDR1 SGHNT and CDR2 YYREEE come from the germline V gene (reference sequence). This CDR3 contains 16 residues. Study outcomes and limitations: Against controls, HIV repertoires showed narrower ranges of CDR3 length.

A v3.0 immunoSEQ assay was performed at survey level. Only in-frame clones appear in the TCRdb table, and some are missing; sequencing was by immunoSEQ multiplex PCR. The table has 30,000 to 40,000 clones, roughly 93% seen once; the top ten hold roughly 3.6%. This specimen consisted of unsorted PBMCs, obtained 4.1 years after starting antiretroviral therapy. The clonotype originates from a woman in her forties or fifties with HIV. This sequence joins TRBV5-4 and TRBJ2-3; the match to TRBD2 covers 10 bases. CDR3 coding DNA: TGTGCCAGCAGCTTGGGTCCGCTAGCGGGGGAGGGTACGCAGTATTTT. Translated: CASSLGPLAGEGTQYF.